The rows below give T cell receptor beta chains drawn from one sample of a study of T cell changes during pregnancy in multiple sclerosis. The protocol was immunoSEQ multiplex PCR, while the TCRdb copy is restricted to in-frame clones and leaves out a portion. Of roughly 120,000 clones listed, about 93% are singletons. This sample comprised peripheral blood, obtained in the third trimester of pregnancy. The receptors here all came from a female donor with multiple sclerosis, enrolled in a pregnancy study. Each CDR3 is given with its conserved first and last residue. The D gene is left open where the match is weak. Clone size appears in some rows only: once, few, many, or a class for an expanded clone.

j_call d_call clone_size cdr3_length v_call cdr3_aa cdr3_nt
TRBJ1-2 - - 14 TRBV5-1 CASSSGRGDYGYTF TGCGCCAGCAGCTCTGGCAGGGGCGACTATGGCTACACCTTC
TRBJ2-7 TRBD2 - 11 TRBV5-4 CASSLREVRNF TGTGCCAGCAGCTTGCGGGAGGTTCGGAACTTC
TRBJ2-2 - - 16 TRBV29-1 CSVQLRVGRNTGELFF TGCAGCGTCCAACTTCGAGTCGGGAGGAACACCGGGGAGCTGTTTTTT
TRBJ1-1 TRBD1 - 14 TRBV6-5 CASRTTGPNTEAFF TGTGCCAGCAGGACGACAGGGCCTAACACTGAAGCTTTCTTT
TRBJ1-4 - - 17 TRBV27 CASSLKYSSSTNEKLFF TGTGCCAGCAGTTTAAAATATTCCTCTTCAACTAATGAAAAACTGTTTTTT
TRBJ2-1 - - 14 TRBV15 CATSGSGRWDEQFF TGTGCCACCAGCGGAAGCGGTCGGTGGGATGAGCAGTTCTTC
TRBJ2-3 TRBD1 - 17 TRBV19 CASSLGTEREGSDTQYF TGTGCCAGTAGTCTAGGGACAGAAAGGGAAGGATCAGATACGCAGTATTTT
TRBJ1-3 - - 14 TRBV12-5 CASGREDSGNTIYF TGTGCTAGTGGCCGGGAGGACTCTGGAAACACCATATATTTT
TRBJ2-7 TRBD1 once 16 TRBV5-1 CASSLGRDRVSYEQYF TGCGCCAGCAGCTTGGGCAGGGACAGGGTGTCCTACGAGCAGTACTTC
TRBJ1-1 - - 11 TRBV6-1 CASRLESEAFF TGTGCCAGCAGGCTAGAATCTGAAGCTTTCTTT
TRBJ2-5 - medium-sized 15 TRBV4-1 CASSQDPGAWETQYF TGCGCCAGCAGCCAAGATCCAGGGGCGTGGGAGACCCAGTACTTC
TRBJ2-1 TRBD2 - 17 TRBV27 CASSLWRVAGGPHEQFF TGTGCCAGCAGTTTATGGCGAGTAGCGGGAGGGCCCCATGAGCAGTTCTTC
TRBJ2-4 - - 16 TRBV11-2 CASSLVPAGAKNIQYF TGTGCCAGCAGCTTAGTCCCAGCGGGAGCCAAAAACATTCAGTACTTC
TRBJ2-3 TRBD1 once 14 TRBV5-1 CATQQGASTDTQYF TGCGCCACCCAACAGGGGGCCAGCACAGATACGCAGTATTTT
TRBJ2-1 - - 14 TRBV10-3 CAISETGSTNEQFF TGTGCCATCAGTGAAACAGGGTCTACCAATGAGCAGTTCTTC
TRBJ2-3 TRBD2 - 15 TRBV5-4 CASSLKAGETDTQYF TGTGCCAGCAGCTTGAAGGCGGGAGAAACAGATACGCAGTATTTT
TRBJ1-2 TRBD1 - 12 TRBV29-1 CSVRTGVDGYTF TGCAGCGTGAGGACAGGGGTTGATGGCTACACCTTC
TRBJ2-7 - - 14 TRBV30 CALQGEGLGYEQYF TGTGCCCTCCAAGGGGAAGGGTTGGGGTACGAGCAGTACTTC
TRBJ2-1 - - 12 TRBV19 CASSAQGSEQFF TGTGCCAGTAGTGCACAGGGTTCTGAGCAGTTCTTC
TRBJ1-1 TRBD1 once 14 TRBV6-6 CASSYSTGGAEAFF TGTGCCAGCAGTTACTCGACAGGGGGCGCTGAAGCTTTCTTT
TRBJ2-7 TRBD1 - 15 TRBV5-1 CASSLVPRGKGEQYF TGCGCCAGCAGCTTGGTTCCCAGGGGGAAGGGTGAGCAGTACTTC
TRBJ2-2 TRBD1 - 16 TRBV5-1 CASSLAGQGNTGELFF TGCGCCAGCAGCTTGGCCGGACAGGGGAACACCGGGGAGCTGTTTTTT
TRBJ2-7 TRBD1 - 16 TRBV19 CASSMGSGTGGYEQYF TGTGCCAGTAGTATGGGTTCCGGGACAGGGGGCTACGAGCAGTACTTC
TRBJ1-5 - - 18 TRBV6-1 CASSEVLFSRYSNQPQHF TGTGCCAGCAGTGAAGTTTTGTTTAGCCGTTATAGCAATCAGCCCCAGCATTTT
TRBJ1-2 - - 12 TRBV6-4 CASSPTQWGYTF TGTGCCAGCAGTCCCACCCAGTGGGGCTACACCTTC
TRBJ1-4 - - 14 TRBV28 CASSFKLTNEKLFF TGTGCCAGCAGTTTTAAGCTCACTAATGAAAAACTGTTTTTT
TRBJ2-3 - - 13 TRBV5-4 CASSPGAPDTQYF TGTGCCAGCAGTCCAGGGGCCCCAGATACGCAGTATTTT
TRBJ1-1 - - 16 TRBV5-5 CASSFAPGGSNTEAFF TGTGCCAGCAGCTTTGCGCCCGGGGGATCGAACACTGAAGCTTTCTTT
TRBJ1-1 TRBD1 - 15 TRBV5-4 CASSKLTGVNTEAFF TGTGCCAGCAGCAAGCTTACAGGGGTGAACACTGAAGCTTTCTTT
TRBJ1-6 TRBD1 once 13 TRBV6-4 CASTGQGYSPLHF TGTGCCAGCACCGGACAGGGTTATTCACCCCTCCACTTT
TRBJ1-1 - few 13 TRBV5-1 CASSSGEGTEAFF TGCGCCAGCTCCTCGGGGGAGGGAACTGAAGCTTTCTTT
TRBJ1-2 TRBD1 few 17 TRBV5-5 CASSPVLRDRGPYGYTF TGTGCCAGCAGCCCCGTCCTCCGGGACAGGGGGCCTTATGGCTACACCTTC
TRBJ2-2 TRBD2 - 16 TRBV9 CASSVGSSGGTGELFF TGTGCCAGCAGCGTAGGGTCTAGCGGGGGTACCGGGGAGCTGTTTTTT
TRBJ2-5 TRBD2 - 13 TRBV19 CASSIRGEGTQYF TGTGCCAGTAGTATCAGAGGGGAGGGGACCCAGTACTTC
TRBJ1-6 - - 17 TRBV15 CATSRDRGSRRNSPLHF TGTGCCACCAGCAGAGATAGGGGCAGCCGCCGGAATTCACCCCTCCACTTT
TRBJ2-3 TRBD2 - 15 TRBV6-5 CASRRSGKQVDTQYF TGTGCCAGCAGACGCAGCGGGAAGCAAGTGGATACGCAGTATTTT
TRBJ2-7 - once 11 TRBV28 CASSSVDEQYF TGTGCCAGCAGTTCGGTTGACGAGCAGTACTTC
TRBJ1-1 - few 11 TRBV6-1 CASTLSGEAFF TGTGCCAGCACCTTGTCGGGTGAAGCTTTCTTT
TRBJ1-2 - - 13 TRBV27 CASSFAQSSGYTF TGTGCCAGCAGTTTCGCCCAAAGTAGTGGCTACACCTTC
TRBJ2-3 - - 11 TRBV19 CASSTVDTQYF TGTGCCAGTAGTACAGTAGATACGCAGTATTTT
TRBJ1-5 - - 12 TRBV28 CASSLAAPPQHF TGTGCCAGCAGTTTAGCGGCCCCCCCCCAGCATTTT
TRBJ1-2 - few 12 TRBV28 CASSFHPLGYTF TGTGCCAGCAGTTTTCACCCCCTAGGCTACACCTTC
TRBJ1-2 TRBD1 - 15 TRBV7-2 CASSLGTGGGYGYTF TGTGCCAGCAGCTTAGGCACAGGGGGGGGCTATGGCTACACCTTC
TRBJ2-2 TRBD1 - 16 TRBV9 CASSASGTGYTGELFF TGTGCCAGCAGCGCCTCCGGGACAGGATACACCGGGGAGCTGTTTTTT
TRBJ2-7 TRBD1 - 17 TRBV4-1 CASSQFSAGTGVNEQYF TGCGCCAGCAGCCAGTTCTCCGCAGGGACAGGGGTAAACGAGCAGTACTTC
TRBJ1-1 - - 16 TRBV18 CASSPQPDLMNTEAFF TGTGCCAGCTCACCACAACCAGATCTCATGAACACTGAAGCTTTCTTT
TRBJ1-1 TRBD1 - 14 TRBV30 CAWTLLTGGGGAFF TGTGCCTGGACCTTACTGACAGGGGGCGGGGGGGCTTTCTTT
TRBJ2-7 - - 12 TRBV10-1 CASSASSYEQYF TGCGCCAGCAGTGCCTCTAGCTACGAGCAGTACTTC
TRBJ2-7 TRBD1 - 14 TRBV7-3 CASSLTPGTDEQYF TGTGCCAGCAGCTTAACCCCCGGGACAGACGAGCAGTACTTC
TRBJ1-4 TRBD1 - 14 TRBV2 CASRRTGEGEKLFF TGTGCCAGCAGGCGGACAGGGGAGGGTGAAAAACTGTTTTTT
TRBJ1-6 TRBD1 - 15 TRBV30 CAWSVRGQGDSPLHF TGTGCCTGGAGTGTACGGGGACAGGGTGACTCACCCCTCCACTTT
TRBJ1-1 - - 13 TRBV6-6 CASRPLELSEAFF TGTGCCAGCAGGCCTCTAGAGTTAAGTGAAGCTTTCTTT
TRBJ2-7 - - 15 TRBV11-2 CASGLRTGSSYEQYF TGTGCCAGCGGACTCAGGACGGGGAGCTCCTACGAGCAGTACTTC
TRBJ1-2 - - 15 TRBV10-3 CAISESPVVSYGYTF TGTGCCATCAGTGAGTCTCCGGTGGTATCGTATGGCTACACCTTC
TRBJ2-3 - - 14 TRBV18 CASSPIPSTDTQYF TGTGCCAGCTCACCTATCCCTAGCACAGATACGCAGTATTTT
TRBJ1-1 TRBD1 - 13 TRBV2 CASSAPGQAEAFF TGTGCCAGCAGCGCCCCCGGACAGGCTGAAGCTTTCTTT
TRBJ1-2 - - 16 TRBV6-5 CASSWSDRMNSYGYTF TGTGCCAGCAGTTGGTCGGATAGGATGAACAGCTATGGCTACACCTTC
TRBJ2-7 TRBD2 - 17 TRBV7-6 CASSSLSRLARSYEQYF TGTGCCAGCAGCTCCCTTTCAAGACTAGCGCGGTCCTACGAGCAGTACTTC
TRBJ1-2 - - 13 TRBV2 CASSGGGFLGYTF TGTGCCAGCAGTGGGGGGGGGTTCCTTGGCTACACCTTC